This T cell receptor (beta chain) was recovered during a study of blood T cells in healthy people across ages. Findings and caveats of the study: Any conclusive comparison of naive versus antigen-experienced cells was prevented by using unsorted PBMCs.

A sample-barcoded 5' primer and a J-beta primer mix were used in a second PCR of about 7 to 12 cycles. Per sample, CDR3-containing paired-end reads numbered at least 2.5 million. TCRdb re-analysed the 5' RACE reads in MiXCR, keeping a single row per CDR3 protein. The repertoire has about 570,000 distinct CDR3 sequences, roughly a quarter of them found once; the top ten carry 3% to 4%. The CDR3 is 16 residues long. Germline V gene data show CDR1 as DFQATT and CDR2 as SNEGSKA (reference sequence). Deletions cut 2 bases from V and 0 bases from J, with 15 bases between. A word on this clonotype: Antigen: not known.

A further study also used this sample, focusing on T cells of mothers and their children.

The chain links TRBV20-1 to TRBJ2-3; D might be TRBD1 (6 bases). What was sequenced was blood. This sequence originates from a boy between 2 and 15 years old in good health. CDR3 region: CSARKLDSPSTDTQYF. CDR3 in DNA: TGCAGTGCTAGAAAACTGGACAGCCCCAGCACAGATACGCAGTATTTT.